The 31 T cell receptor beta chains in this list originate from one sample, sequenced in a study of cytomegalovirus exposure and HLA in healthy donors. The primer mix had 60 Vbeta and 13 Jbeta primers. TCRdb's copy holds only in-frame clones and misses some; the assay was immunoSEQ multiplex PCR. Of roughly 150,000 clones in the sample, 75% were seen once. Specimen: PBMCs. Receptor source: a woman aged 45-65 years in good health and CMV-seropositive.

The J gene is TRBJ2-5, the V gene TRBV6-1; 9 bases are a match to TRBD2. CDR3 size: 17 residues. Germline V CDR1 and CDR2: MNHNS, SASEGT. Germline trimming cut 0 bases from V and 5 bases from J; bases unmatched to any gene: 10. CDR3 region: CASSEAIAGVEWETQYF. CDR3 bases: TGTGCCAGCAGTGAAGCTATAGCGGGGGTAGAGTGGGAGACCCAGTACTTC.

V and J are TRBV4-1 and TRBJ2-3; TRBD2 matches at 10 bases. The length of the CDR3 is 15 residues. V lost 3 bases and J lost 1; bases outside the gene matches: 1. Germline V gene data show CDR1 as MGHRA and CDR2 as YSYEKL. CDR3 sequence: CASSHTSGGTDTQYF. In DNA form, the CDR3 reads TGCGCCAGCAGCCACACTAGCGGGGGCACAGATACGCAGTATTTT.

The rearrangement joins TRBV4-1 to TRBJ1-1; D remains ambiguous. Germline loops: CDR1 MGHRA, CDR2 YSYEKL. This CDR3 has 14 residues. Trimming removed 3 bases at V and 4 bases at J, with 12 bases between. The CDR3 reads CASSQDLEVTEAFF. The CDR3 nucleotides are TGCGCCAGCAGCCAGGATTTGGAGGTCACTGAAGCTTTCTTT.

The CDR3 region has the DNA TGTGCCAGTAGTGTCATCAGGGGACGCTACACCTTC. Translating gives CASSVIRGRYTF. The chain combines TRBV19 with TRBJ1-2; TRBD1 is a possible D gene (6 bases). Trimming removed 5 bases from V and 9 bases from J, with 13 bases in between. Looked up from germline, CDR1 is LNHDA and CDR2 is SQIVND (reference sequence). CDR3 length: 12 residues.

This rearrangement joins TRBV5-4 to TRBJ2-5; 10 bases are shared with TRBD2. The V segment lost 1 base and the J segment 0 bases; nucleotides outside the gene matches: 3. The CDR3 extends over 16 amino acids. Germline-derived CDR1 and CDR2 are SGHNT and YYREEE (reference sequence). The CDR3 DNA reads TGTGCCAGCAGCTTGCTTAGCGGGGGGAACCAAGAGACCCAGTACTTC. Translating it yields CASSLLSGGNQETQYF.

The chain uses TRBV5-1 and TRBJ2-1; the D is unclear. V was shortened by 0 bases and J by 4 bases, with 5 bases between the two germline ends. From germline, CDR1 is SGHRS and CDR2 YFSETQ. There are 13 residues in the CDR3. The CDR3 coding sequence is TGCGCCAGCAGCTTGGGCGGTTACAATGAGCAGTTCTTC. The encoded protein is CASSLGGYNEQFF.

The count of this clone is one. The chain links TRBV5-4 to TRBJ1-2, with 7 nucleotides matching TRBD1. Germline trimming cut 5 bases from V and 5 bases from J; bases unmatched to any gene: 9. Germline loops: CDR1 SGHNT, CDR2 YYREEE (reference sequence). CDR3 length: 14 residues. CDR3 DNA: TGTGCCAGCAGGGCGACAGGGACAAGATATGGCTACACCTTC. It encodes CASRATGTRYGYTF. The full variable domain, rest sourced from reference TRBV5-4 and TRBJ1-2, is ETGVTQSPTHLIKTRGQQVTLRCSSQSGHNTVSWYQQALGQGPQFIFQYYREEENGRGNFPPRFSGLQFPNYSSELNVNALELDDSALYLCASRATGTRYGYTFGSGTRLTVV.

CDR3 in amino acids: CATSRDQGANVLTF. In nucleotides, the CDR3 is TGTGCCACCAGCAGAGATCAGGGGGCCAACGTCCTGACTTTC. The chain is built from TRBV15 and TRBJ2-6; D not certain. Trimming removed 0 bases from V and 4 bases from J, with 4 bases in between. Germline V CDR1 and CDR2: LNHNV, YYDKDF (reference sequence). The CDR3 totals 14 residues.

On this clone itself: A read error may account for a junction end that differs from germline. This CDR3 is CASSASLSPGQTYVYTF. The CDR3 DNA follows: TGTGCCAGCAGCGCCAGTTTATCACCGGGACAGACCTATGTCTACACCTTC. The chain couples TRBV9 to TRBJ1-2, with 7 bases fitting TRBD1. The CDR3 loop spans 17 amino acids. The germline V gene encodes CDR1 SGDLS and CDR2 YYNGEE.

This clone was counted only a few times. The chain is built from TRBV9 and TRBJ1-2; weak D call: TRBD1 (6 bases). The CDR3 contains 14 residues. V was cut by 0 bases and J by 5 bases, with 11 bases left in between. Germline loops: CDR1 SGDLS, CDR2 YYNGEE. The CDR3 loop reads CASSVGQEKYGYTF. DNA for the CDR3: TGTGCCAGCAGCGTAGGACAGGAGAAGTATGGCTACACCTTC.

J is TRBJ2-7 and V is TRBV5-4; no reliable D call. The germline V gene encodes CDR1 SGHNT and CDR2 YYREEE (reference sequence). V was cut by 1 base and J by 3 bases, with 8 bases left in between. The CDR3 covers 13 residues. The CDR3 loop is CASSLTGDYEQYF. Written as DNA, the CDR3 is TGTGCCAGCAGCTTGACTGGAGACTACGAGCAGTACTTC.

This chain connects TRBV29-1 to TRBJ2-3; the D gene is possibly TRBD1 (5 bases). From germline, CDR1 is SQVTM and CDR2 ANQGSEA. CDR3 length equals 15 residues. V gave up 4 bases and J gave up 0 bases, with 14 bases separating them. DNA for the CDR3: TGCAGCGTTGTGAGACAGCCAACTAGCACAGATACGCAGTATTTT. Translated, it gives CSVVRQPTSTDTQYF.

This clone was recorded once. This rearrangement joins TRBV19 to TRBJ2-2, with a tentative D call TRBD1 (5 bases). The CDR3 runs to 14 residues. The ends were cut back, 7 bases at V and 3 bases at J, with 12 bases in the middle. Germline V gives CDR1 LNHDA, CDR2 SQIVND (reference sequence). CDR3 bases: TGTGCCAGTACTAGGGGCCAATACACCGGGGAGCTGTTTTTT. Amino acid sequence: CASTRGQYTGELFF. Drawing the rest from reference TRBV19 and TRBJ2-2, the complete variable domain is DGGITQSPKYLFRKEGQNVTLSCEQNLNHDAMYWYRQDPGQGLRLIYYSQIVNDFQKGDIAEGYSVSREKKESFPLTVTSAQKNPTAFYLCASTRGQYTGELFFGEGSRLTVL.

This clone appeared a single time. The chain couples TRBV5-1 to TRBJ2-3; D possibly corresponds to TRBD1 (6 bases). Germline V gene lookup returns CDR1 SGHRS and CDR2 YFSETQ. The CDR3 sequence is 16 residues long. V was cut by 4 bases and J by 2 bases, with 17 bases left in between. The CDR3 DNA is TGCGCCAGCAGCGCGTCAGGGGCTGCTACCACAGATACGCAGTATTTT. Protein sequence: CASSASGAATTDTQYF.

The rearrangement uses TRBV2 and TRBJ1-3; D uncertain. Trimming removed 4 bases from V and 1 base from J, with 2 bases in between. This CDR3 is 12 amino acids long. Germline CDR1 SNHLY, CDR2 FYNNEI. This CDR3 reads CASSASGNTIYF. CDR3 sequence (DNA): TGTGCCAGCAGTGCGTCTGGAAACACCATATATTTT.

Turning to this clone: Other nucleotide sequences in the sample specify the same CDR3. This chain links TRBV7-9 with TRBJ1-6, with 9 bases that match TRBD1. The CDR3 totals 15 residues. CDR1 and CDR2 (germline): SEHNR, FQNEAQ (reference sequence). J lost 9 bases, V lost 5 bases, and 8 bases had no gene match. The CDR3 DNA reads TGTGCCAGCAGCCCACCAGGGACAGGGAGTTCACCCCTCCACTTT. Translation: CASSPPGTGSSPLHF. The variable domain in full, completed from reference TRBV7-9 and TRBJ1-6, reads DTGVSQNPRHKITKRGQNVTFRCDPISEHNRLYWYRQTLGQGPEFLTYFQNEAQLEKSRLLSDRFSAERPKGSFSTLEIQRTEQGDSAMYLCASSPPGTGSSPLHFGNGTRLTVT.

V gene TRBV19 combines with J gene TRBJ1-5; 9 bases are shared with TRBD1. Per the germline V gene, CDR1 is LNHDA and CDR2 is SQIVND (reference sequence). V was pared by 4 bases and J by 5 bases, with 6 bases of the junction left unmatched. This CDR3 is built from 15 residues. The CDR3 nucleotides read TGTGCCAGTAGTACACCGGGACAGGGATATCAGCCCCAGCATTTT. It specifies CASSTPGQGYQPQHF.

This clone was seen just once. CDR3 residues: CASSLNRNTEAFF. The DNA for the CDR3 is TGTGCCAGCAGCTTAAACAGGAACACTGAAGCTTTCTTT. The rearrangement uses TRBV7-2 and TRBJ1-1; D remains unclear. V was shortened by 2 bases and J by 1 base, with 5 bases between the two germline ends. The germline CDR1 and CDR2 sequences are SGHTA and FQGNSA. CDR3 length: 13 amino acids.

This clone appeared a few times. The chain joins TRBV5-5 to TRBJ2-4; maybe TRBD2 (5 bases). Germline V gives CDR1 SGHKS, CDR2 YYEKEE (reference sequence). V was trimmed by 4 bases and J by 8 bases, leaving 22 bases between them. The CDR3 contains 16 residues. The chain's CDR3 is CASSPDPVSGVDIQYF. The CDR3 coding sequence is TGTGCCAGCAGCCCTGATCCGGTTTCCGGGGTTGACATTCAGTACTTC. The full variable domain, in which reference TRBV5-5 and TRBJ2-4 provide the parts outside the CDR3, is DAGVTQSPTHLIKTRGQQVTLRCSPISGHKSVSWYQQVLGQGPQFIFQYYEKEERGRGNFPDRFSARQFPNYSSELNVNALLLGDSALYLCASSPDPVSGVDIQYFGAGTRLSVL.

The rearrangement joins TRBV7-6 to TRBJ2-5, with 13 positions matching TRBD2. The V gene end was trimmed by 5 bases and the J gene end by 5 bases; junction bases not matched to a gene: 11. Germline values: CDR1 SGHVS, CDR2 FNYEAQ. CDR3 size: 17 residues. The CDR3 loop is CASSPLTSGGLGETQYF. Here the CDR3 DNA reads TGTGCCAGCAGCCCGCTGACTAGCGGGGGGCTCGGGGAGACCCAGTACTTC.

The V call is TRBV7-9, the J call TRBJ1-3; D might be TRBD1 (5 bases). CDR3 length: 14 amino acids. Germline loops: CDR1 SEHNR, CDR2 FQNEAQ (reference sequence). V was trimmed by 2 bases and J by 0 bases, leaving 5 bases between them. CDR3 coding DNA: TGTGCCAGCAGCTTAACAGGCTCTGGAAACACCATATATTTT. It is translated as CASSLTGSGNTIYF. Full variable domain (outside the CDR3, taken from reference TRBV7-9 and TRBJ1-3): DTGVSQNPRHKITKRGQNVTFRCDPISEHNRLYWYRQTLGQGPEFLTYFQNEAQLEKSRLLSDRFSAERPKGSFSTLEIQRTEQGDSAMYLCASSLTGSGNTIYFGEGSWLTVV.

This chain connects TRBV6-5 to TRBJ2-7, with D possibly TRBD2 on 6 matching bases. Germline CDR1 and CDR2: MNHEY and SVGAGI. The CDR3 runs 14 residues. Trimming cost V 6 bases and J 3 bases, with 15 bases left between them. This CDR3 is CASRAGGGHYEQYF. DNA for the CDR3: TGTGCCAGCAGGGCCGGGGGAGGCCACTACGAGCAGTACTTC.

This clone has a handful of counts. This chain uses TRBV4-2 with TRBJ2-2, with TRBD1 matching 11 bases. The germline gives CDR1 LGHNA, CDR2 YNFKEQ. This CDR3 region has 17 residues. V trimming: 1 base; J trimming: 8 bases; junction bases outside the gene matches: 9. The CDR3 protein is CASSQAGTGGLRGELFF. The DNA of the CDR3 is TGTGCCAGCAGCCAAGCAGGGACAGGGGGGCTAAGGGGGGAGCTGTTTTTT.

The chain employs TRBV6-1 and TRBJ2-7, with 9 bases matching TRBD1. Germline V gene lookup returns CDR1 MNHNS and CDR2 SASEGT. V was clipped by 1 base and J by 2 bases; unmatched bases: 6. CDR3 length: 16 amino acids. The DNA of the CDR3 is TGTGCCAGCAGTGAAGTGACAGGGGGTTTCCCCTACGAGCAGTACTTC. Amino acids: CASSEVTGGFPYEQYF.

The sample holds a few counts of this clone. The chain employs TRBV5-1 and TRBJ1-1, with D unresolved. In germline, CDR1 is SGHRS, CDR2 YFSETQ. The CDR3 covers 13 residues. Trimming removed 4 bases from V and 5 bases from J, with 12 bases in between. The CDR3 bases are TGCGCCAGCAGCCTTCGGGGAGATACTGAAGCTTTCTTT. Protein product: CASSLRGDTEAFF.

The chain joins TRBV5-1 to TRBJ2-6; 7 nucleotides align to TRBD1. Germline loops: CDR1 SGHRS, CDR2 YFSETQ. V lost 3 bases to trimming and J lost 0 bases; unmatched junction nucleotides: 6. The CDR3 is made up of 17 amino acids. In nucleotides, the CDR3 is TGCGCCAGCAGCTCTACAGGGGTCAGCTCTGGGGCCAACGTCCTGACTTTC. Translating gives CASSSTGVSSGANVLTF.

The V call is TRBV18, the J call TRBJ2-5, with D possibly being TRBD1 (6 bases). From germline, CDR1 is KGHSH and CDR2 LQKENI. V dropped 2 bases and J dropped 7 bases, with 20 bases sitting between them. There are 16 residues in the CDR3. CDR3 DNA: TGTGCCAGCTCACCAACAGGGACGGCAACTGGCGGGACCCAGTACTTC. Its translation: CASSPTGTATGGTQYF.

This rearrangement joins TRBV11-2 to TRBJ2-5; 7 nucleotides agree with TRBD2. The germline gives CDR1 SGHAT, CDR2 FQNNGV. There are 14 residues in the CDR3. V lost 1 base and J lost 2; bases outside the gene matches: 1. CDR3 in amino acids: CASSLVLAQETQYF. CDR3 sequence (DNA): TGTGCCAGCAGCTTAGTACTAGCGCAAGAGACCCAGTACTTC.

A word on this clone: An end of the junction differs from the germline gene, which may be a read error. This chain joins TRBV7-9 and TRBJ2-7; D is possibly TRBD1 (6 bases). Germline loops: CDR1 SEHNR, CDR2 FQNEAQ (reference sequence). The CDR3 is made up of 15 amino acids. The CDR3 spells CSSSLVVVGGEEQYF. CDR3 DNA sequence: TGTTCCAGCAGCTTAGTAGTGGTAGGGGGTGAGGAGCAGTACTTC.

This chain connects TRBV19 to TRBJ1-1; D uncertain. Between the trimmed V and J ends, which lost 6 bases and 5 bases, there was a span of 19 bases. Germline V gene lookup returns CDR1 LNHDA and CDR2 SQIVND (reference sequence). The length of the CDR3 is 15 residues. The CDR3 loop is CASRLGSGLGTEAFF. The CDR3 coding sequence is TGTGCCAGTAGATTGGGGAGTGGATTGGGTACTGAAGCTTTCTTT.

CDR3 region: CASSPTGTSPYEQYF. The DNA for the CDR3 is TGTGCCAGCAGTCCAACCGGGACTTCCCCCTACGAGCAGTACTTC. The chain is built from TRBV6-5 and TRBJ2-7, with D tentatively TRBD2 (6 bases). V dropped 5 bases and J dropped 2 bases, with 16 bases sitting between them. The CDR3 is made up of 15 amino acids. Per the germline V gene, CDR1 is MNHEY and CDR2 is SVGAGI.